The text below deals with one T cell receptor (beta chain). Antigen unknown. This CDR3 fails to terminate in the conserved phenylalanine or tryptophan, so it likely reflects a read error. This sample is part of a study of T cells in Graves' hyperthyroidism and ophthalmopathy. RNA transcripts served as the template for amplifying TCR beta CDR3 regions. The TCR CDR3 was amplified in a first-round RT-PCR using the HTBI primer set. TCRdb redid the calling of the multiplex PCR reads with MiXCR, one entry per CDR3 protein. The data contain over 500,000 distinct CDR3 sequences, approximately 49% of them singletons. Criteria for exclusion of patients were uncontrolled infection, other autoimmune disease, pregnancy or lactation. Diagnoses rested on clinical symptoms, serum thyroxine and TRAb, thyroid ultrasound and orbital computed tomography. Findings and limits, study-wide: Most thyroid-expanded clonotypes above 0.001 were also found in blood. Classification by a 13 V-J model distinguished ophthalmopathy from stable hyperthyroidism.

The material sequenced was peripheral blood or thyroid tissue (not recorded which). The TCR comes from an adult woman with Graves' disease, either hyperthyroidism or ophthalmopathy (not recorded which).

CDR3 nucleotides: TGTGCCACCAGCAGAGATAGGGGCAGGGTATACACTGAAGCTTTCTCT. This translates into CATSRDRGRVYTEAFS. V and J are TRBV15 and TRBJ1-1; possibly TRBD1 for D (5 bases). Germline lookup yields CDR1 LNHNV and CDR2 YYDKDF (reference sequence). V lost 0 bases and J 3 bases, leaving 14 bases between the germline ends. This CDR3 is built from 16 residues.